A single sample is the source of the 26 T cell receptor beta chains below, sequenced in a study of PD-1 blockade in classical Hodgkin lymphoma. Measured with immunoSEQ multiplex PCR; TCRdb has only the in-frame clones, and not every one. The sample carries tens of thousands of clones, 55% to 70% recorded once. The time point was: cycle 4 day 1 (C4D1), after less than 7 weeks of nivolumab. There was relapse after autologous stem cell transplantation in every patient, and there was variation in brentuximab vedotin exposure. The sequencing here drew on peripheral blood mononuclear cells (PBMCs), taken before the fourth cycle of nivolumab. These TCRs come from a human donor with classical Hodgkin lymphoma.

The rearrangement links TRBV19 to TRBJ2-6; D is undetermined. CDR3 length: 14 amino acids. V lost 6 bases to trimming and J lost 4 bases, with 10 bases between them. Germline V gene sequence: CDR1 LNHDA, CDR2 SQIVND (reference sequence). As DNA, the CDR3 is TGTGCCAGTAGCGAGACCGGAGGGGCCAACGTCCTGACTTTC. It translates to CASSETGGANVLTF.

The V call is TRBV4-1, the J call TRBJ1-1, with 8 bases matching TRBD1. The germline gives CDR1 MGHRA, CDR2 YSYEKL. The CDR3 loop spans 16 amino acids. The junction had 12 bases not matched to a gene; V was cut back by 5 bases and J by 4 bases. This chain's CDR3 is CASSTPPQGEGTEAFF. DNA of the CDR3: TGCGCCAGCAGCACACCGCCACAGGGGGAGGGCACTGAAGCTTTCTTT.

V is TRBV5-6 and J is TRBJ1-1; 7 bases line up with TRBD1. In germline, CDR1 is SGHDT, CDR2 YYEEEE. With 6 bases clipped from V and 1 base from J, the junction kept 3 bases outside the gene matches. The CDR3 is 13 amino acids. CDR3 in amino acids: CASTRDRNTEAFF. The CDR3 bases are TGTGCCAGCACCCGGGACAGGAACACTGAAGCTTTCTTT.

This clone was seen only a few times. The J gene is TRBJ2-3, the V gene TRBV2, with 9 nucleotides matching TRBD2. V was pared by 3 bases and J by 1 base, with 14 bases of the junction left unmatched. Germline loops: CDR1 SNHLY, CDR2 FYNNEI. The CDR3 covers 19 residues. CDR3 DNA sequence: TGTGCCAGCAGTGATCTAGCGGGGCGGGAGCGGGGGGGCACAGATACGCAGTATTTT. Protein: CASSDLAGRERGGTDTQYF.

V is TRBV27 and J is TRBJ2-7; 10 bases map to TRBD1. CDR1 is MNHEY and CDR2 is SMNVEV in the germline V gene (reference sequence). The CDR3 has 15 amino acids. V dropped 6 bases and J dropped 3; count of bases not matched to a gene: 8. The CDR3 nucleotides are TGTGCCAGCAGATCCGGGACAGGGGTTATCTACGAGCAGTACTTC. This gives the protein CASRSGTGVIYEQYF.

This clone was detected only a few times. The chain links TRBV28 to TRBJ2-7; 12 bases align to TRBD2. CDR3 size: 15 residues. CDR1 is MDHEN and CDR2 is SYDVKM in the germline V gene. V shed 5 bases, J shed 4 bases, and the junction held 6 bases outside the gene matches. The CDR3 is CASSPRTSGVYEQYF. The CDR3 DNA reads as TGTGCCAGCAGTCCCCGGACTAGCGGGGTTTACGAGCAGTACTTC.

V gene TRBV6-1 combines with J gene TRBJ1-2; D might be TRBD1 (5 bases). The V gene lost 2 bases and the J gene lost 8 bases, with 15 bases spanning the gap. The CDR3 covers 14 residues. CDR1 is MNHNS and CDR2 is SASEGT in the germline V gene. CDR3 amino acids: CASSENLGDVGYTF. The CDR3 DNA is TGTGCCAGCAGTGAAAACTTAGGGGACGTGGGCTACACCTTC.

This clone was observed a single time. DNA of the CDR3: TGTGCCAGCAGCTTGTTCAGGGGGGTCTATGGCTACACCTTC. Its protein product is CASSLFRGVYGYTF. The gene calls are TRBV5-6 and TRBJ1-2; 7 bases match TRBD1. This CDR3 comprises 14 residues. J was trimmed by 4 bases and V by 1 base; bases with no gene match: 4. Germline lookup yields CDR1 SGHDT and CDR2 YYEEEE.

The rearrangement joins TRBV5-4 to TRBJ1-2; 7 nucleotides align to TRBD1. Germline CDR1 SGHNT, CDR2 YYREEE (reference sequence). V was clipped by 2 bases and J by 2 bases; unmatched bases: 6. This CDR3 has 15 residues. CDR3 protein: CASSFGTVVNYGYTF. CDR3 coding DNA: TGTGCCAGCAGCTTCGGGACAGTCGTAAACTATGGCTACACCTTC.

The rearrangement joins TRBV19 to TRBJ2-5; tentative D call: TRBD2 (6 bases). The CDR3 consists of 12 residues. Germline values: CDR1 LNHDA, CDR2 SQIVND (reference sequence). Trimming removed 5 bases at V and 9 bases at J, with 13 bases between. The CDR3 spells CASSPPGGAQYF. The CDR3 nucleotides read TGTGCCAGTAGTCCCCCCGGCGGGGCCCAGTACTTC.

This clone was seen only once. The rearrangement joins TRBV7-6 to TRBJ1-1; D might be TRBD1 (6 bases). V was pared by 5 bases and J by 3 bases, with 13 bases between. The CDR3 spans 14 residues. Germline CDR1 is SGHVS and CDR2 is FNYEAQ. CDR3 loop: CASSPQGYYTEAFF. The CDR3 DNA sequence: TGTGCCAGCAGCCCTCAGGGGTACTACACTGAAGCTTTCTTT.

The chain links TRBV19 to TRBJ2-3; D unresolved. Germline V gives CDR1 LNHDA, CDR2 SQIVND (reference sequence). The CDR3 has 15 residues. V gave up 1 base and J gave up 2 bases, with 10 bases separating them. The CDR3 coding sequence is TGTGCCAGTAGTATAGGAGGCTTATACACAGATACGCAGTATTTT. This gives the protein CASSIGGLYTDTQYF.

This chain connects TRBV28 to TRBJ2-1; 7 nucleotides agree with TRBD2. The CDR3 covers 16 residues. V lost 3 bases and J lost 1; bases outside the gene matches: 6. Germline V gives CDR1 MDHEN, CDR2 SYDVKM. Here the CDR3 reads CASSFDWGGSYNEQFF. As DNA, the CDR3 is TGTGCCAGCAGTTTTGACTGGGGGGGTTCCTACAATGAGCAGTTCTTC.

The V gene is TRBV10-3, the J gene TRBJ2-2, with D possibly matching TRBD2 (6 bases). The CDR3 covers 17 residues. V was shortened by 3 bases and J by 1 base, with 15 bases between the two germline ends. Germline CDR1 is ENHRY and CDR2 is SYGVKD. This chain's CDR3 is CAISDLGGAGNTGELFF. CDR3 DNA sequence: TGTGCCATCAGTGACTTAGGAGGGGCAGGGAACACCGGGGAGCTGTTTTTT.

The chain links TRBV19 to TRBJ2-1; TRBD1 might be the D (5 bases). There are 15 residues in the CDR3. In germline, CDR1 is LNHDA, CDR2 SQIVND (reference sequence). Trimming took off 5 bases at V and 0 bases at J, with 11 bases between the two ends. The CDR3, as DNA: TGTGCCAGTAGTCAAGGGGCCCTCTCCTACAATGAGCAGTTCTTC. It is translated as CASSQGALSYNEQFF.

The chain employs TRBV6-6 and TRBJ1-6; D unclear. The CDR3 runs to 14 residues. V gave up 5 bases and J gave up 0 bases, with 5 bases separating them. Germline V gives CDR1 MNHNY, CDR2 SVGAGI (reference sequence). The CDR3 sequence: CASSRGSYNSPLHF. The CDR3 DNA reads as TGTGCCAGCAGTCGGGGCTCCTATAATTCACCCCTCCACTTT.

This chain joins TRBV2 and TRBJ1-3; 9 positions match TRBD1. The CDR3 is 14 residues long. Germline CDR1 reads SNHLY; CDR2 reads FYNNEI. Trimming at V came to 11 bases and at J to 7 bases, leaving 12 bases not matched to a gene. CDR3 in DNA: TGTGCCTCACAGGAGGACAGGGGTTGGAACACCATATATTTT. Translated, it gives CASQEDRGWNTIYF.

V usage is TRBV1 and J usage is TRBJ1-5. TRBV1 is given as a pseudogene. This CDR3 contains 14 residues. The CDR3 spells CTSSQGGGGKPQHF. The CDR3 DNA is TGCACCAGCAGCCAAGGGGGAGGGGGGAAGCCCCAGCATTTT.

The gene calls are TRBV21-1 and TRBJ2-1. TRBV21-1 counts as a pseudogene. The CDR3 is 13 amino acids. This chain's CDR3 is CASTKGGGNEQFF. DNA for the CDR3: TGTGCCAGCACGAAGGGGGGTGGTAATGAGCAGTTCTTC.

The chain joins TRBV5-4 to TRBJ1-1; D is perhaps TRBD1 (5 bases). This CDR3 is built from 16 residues. Trimming took 4 bases from V and 0 from J, leaving 16 bases between them. Germline values: CDR1 SGHNT, CDR2 YYREEE (reference sequence). The CDR3 nucleotides read TGTGCCAGCAGCCGTGGGACCTACTCCATGAACACTGAAGCTTTCTTT. It translates to CASSRGTYSMNTEAFF.

The gene calls are TRBV6-1 and TRBJ1-6; D gene ambiguous. V was clipped by 4 bases and J by 9 bases, with 13 bases between them. The germline V gene encodes CDR1 MNHNS and CDR2 SASEGT. The length of the CDR3 is 14 residues. The CDR3 loop is CASSVRSGRSPLHF. In nucleotides, the CDR3 is TGTGCCAGCAGTGTACGAAGCGGGCGTTCACCCCTCCACTTT.

This clone was seen only a few times. This chain links TRBV2 with TRBJ1-2; D is possibly TRBD1 (5 bases). The CDR3 loop spans 16 amino acids. CDR1 is SNHLY and CDR2 is FYNNEI in the germline V gene. Trimming took off 3 bases at V and 4 bases at J, with 18 bases between the two ends. CDR3 region: CASSDSPTDIAYGYTF. The CDR3 DNA is TGTGCCAGCAGTGATTCACCCACGGACATCGCCTATGGCTACACCTTC. Looking up the rest from reference TRBV2 and TRBJ1-2 gives the full variable domain: EPEVTQTPSHQVTQMGQEVILRCVPISNHLYFYWYRQILGQKVEFLVSFYNNEISEKSEIFDDQFSVERPDGSNFTLKIRSTKLEDSAMYFCASSDSPTDIAYGYTFGSGTRLTVV.

The genes are TRBV15 and TRBJ2-3; D unclear. Germline V gene sequence: CDR1 LNHNV, CDR2 YYDKDF (reference sequence). Trimming cost V 3 bases and J 2 bases, with 9 bases left between them. The CDR3 loop spans 14 amino acids. CDR3 bases: TGTGCCACCAGCAGGGGGTCGGACACAGATACGCAGTATTTT. It translates to CATSRGSDTDTQYF.

J is TRBJ2-5 and V is TRBV10-3; 11 nucleotides align to TRBD1. V was pared by 6 bases and J by 4 bases, with 7 bases of the junction left unmatched. The CDR3 totals 15 residues. CDR1 ENHRY and CDR2 SYGVKD come from the germline V gene. The CDR3 DNA reads as TGTGCCATCAGGGGGGACAGGGGGATTGTAGAGACCCAGTACTTC. Translating it yields CAIRGDRGIVETQYF.

This clone was recorded at least ten times. This rearrangement joins TRBV28 to TRBJ2-7, with a weak D call TRBD2 (5 bases). The length of the CDR3 is 20 residues. V was cut by 0 bases and J by 0 bases, with 24 bases left in between. Germline values: CDR1 MDHEN, CDR2 SYDVKM. Here the CDR3 reads CASSLWTTTPGPDYSYEQYF. The CDR3, as DNA: TGTGCCAGCAGTTTATGGACTACAACCCCGGGCCCAGACTACTCCTACGAGCAGTACTTC.

The rearrangement uses TRBV19 and TRBJ1-1, with D uncertain. Germline CDR1 and CDR2: LNHDA and SQIVND (reference sequence). The CDR3 has 11 amino acids. Trimming took off 5 bases at V and 7 bases at J, with 8 bases between the two ends. The DNA for the CDR3 is TGTGCCAGTAGTGCTGCAAATGAAGCTTTCTTT. Amino acids: CASSAANEAFF.